This T cell receptor (beta chain) appears in the sequencing data of a study of blood T cells in healthy people across ages (dated by TCRdb to between 2014 and 2017). Study-level background: Template switching captured roughly one uniquely barcoded TCR beta cDNA molecule per two T cells in model experiments. The study analyzed two additional independent replicas of 1 million unique cDNA reads from the same blood draw for two donors, one aged 18 to 29 and one aged 80 or older. To avoid experimental bias, donors of different ages were distributed randomly across sequencing lanes. Using deep sequencing normalized with unique cDNA molecular identifiers, the study measured how TCR beta repertoire diversity changes with age. The donors were divided into four age groups: young (average around 16 years), middle-aged (about 39), aged (approximately 64) and long-lived (roughly 88). General findings and caveats noted by the study authors: Because the CMV infection status of the donors was unknown, age-related changes in expanded clonotypes may potentially have been confounded. Conclusive comparison of naive and antigen-experienced compartments was prevented by the profiling of bulk unsorted PBMCs. A strong correlation was found between observed TCR beta diversity and the percentage of naive T cells measured by flow cytometry. The long-lived group showed more naive CD4+ T cells, fewer expanded clones and increased TCR diversity than the aged group, suggesting age selection. As age increased, observed TCR beta diversity per million T cells dropped in a roughly linear way, and a significant reduction was already evident by age about 40. Estimates of total diversity from one million sequenced T cells were regarded as lower bounds and underestimates.

The library came from 5' RACE. The sequencer listed for this sample is Illumina HiSeq 2500. A second PCR of roughly 7 to 11 cycles was performed with a sample-barcoded 5' primer and a J-beta primer mix. A template-switch 5' adaptor carrying 12 random nucleotides introduced a unique molecular identifier onto each TCR beta cDNA molecule. At least 2.5 million CDR3-containing paired-end reads were obtained from each sample. First-strand cDNA synthesis was performed from all RNA using the Mint cDNA synthesis kit, with priming by a TRBC-specific oligonucleotide. After uracil-DNA glycosylase treatment, a first 18-cycle PCR used universal primers M1SS and BC2_uni_R on all cDNA. Per the original workflow: Each sample was normalized by randomly selecting 1 million high-quality reads, each carrying a distinct molecular identifier. Reads sharing molecular identifiers were discarded rather than binned into consensus sequences. MiTCR, with a Q25 quality threshold and the strictest error-elimination algorithm, was used for CDR3 identification, clonotype clustering and error correction. A nonparametric unseen species model using Euler transformation provided a lower-bound estimate of total TCR beta diversity. The public sequencing data were trimmed at Q25 with fastp and processed into clonotypes with MiXCR by TCRdb, which kept only in-frame beta chains. Here each entry gathers all rows of one CDR3 protein and keeps the most common genes and DNA. The V and J calls were not made by the authors but by TCRdb's processing. A total of over 600,000 distinct CDR3 sequences appear in this sample, more than 55% of them only once. The top ten clones comprise about 26% of the sample.

The roughly 42 donors, aged about 6 to 95 years, were systemically healthy Caucasian individuals from Russia. Each donor gave 8 to 10 milliliters of peripheral blood, drawn into EDTA-treated Vacutainer tubes. Ficoll-Paque density-gradient centrifugation was used to isolate PBMCs, with at least 7 million obtained per sample. Trizol reagent was used to extract total RNA from the PBMCs, yielding at least 6 micrograms per sample. The percentages of naive CD45RAhigh/CD27high T cells were determined by flow cytometry on a PBMC aliquot from every donor. With respect to this clonotype: It has no known antigen specificity. Base qualities are not at hand, and no much larger clone is one base apart.

In the germline V gene (reference sequence), CDR1 corresponds to DFQATT and CDR2 to SNEGSKA. V sheds 3 bases and J sheds 2 bases, leaving 11 bases between their ends. The CDR3 starts with the cysteine, ends with the phenylalanine, and has 15 residues. Just CDR3 DNA is preserved here, 45 bases in frame from base 1. Here the chain combines TRBV20-1 and TRBJ2-6; the D gene remains uncertain. Sequencing used blood. This TCR was recovered from a man aged 35-49 years in good health. The CDR3 corresponds to CSASSIRPGANVLTF. The DNA reads TGCAGTGCTAGTTCGATCCGTCCTGGGGCCAACGTCCTGACTTTC.